The present T cell receptor beta chain was sequenced within a study of T cell responses to AZD1222 COVID-19 vaccine. About the research overall: Both about-4-week and about-12-week second-dose recipients were combined. Study results and caveats: The sample set comprised mostly white British donors with more females, and clonal diversity was possibly underestimated. Repertoires in all cases were sampled only once the peak T cell response had passed.

Germline V gives CDR1 MDHEN, CDR2 SYDVKM. CDR3 size: 15 residues. Trimming cost V 3 bases and J 6 bases, with 14 bases left between them. Here immunoSEQ multiplex PCR was the method, and the copy in TCRdb shows in-frame clones only, minus some. The sample comprises about 86,000 clones, approximately 82% of which are singletons, and under 25% rests with the top ten. In regard to this clone: Its antigen is undetermined.

Sequenced here: peripheral blood, sampled on day 0 of AZD1222 vaccination. This receptor was obtained from an adult in good health. The chain combines TRBV28 with TRBJ1-4; D call uncertain. The CDR3 reads CASSFIGQSYEKLFF. CDR3 nucleotides: TGTGCCAGCAGTTTCATCGGGCAGTCCTATGAAAAACTGTTTTTT. The full variable domain, with the rest looked up from reference TRBV28 and TRBJ1-4, is DVKVTQSSRYLVKRTGEKVFLECVQDMDHENMFWYRQDPGLGLRLIYFSYDVKMKEKGDIPEGYSVSREKKERFSLILESASTNQTSMYLCASSFIGQSYEKLFFGSGTQLSVL.